The next 12 T cell receptor beta chains were all read from a single sample in a study of circulating and synovial CD4+ cells in juvenile arthritis (dated by TCRdb to the mid-2010s). The library was built by means of the immunoSEQ multiplex PCR assay. TCRdb limited this immuneACCESS table to in-frame rearrangements with V and J called. A share of clones is missing; checked studies link under half to unresolved V genes, and the rest is unexplained. This sample holds under 35,000 clones; roughly 93% were observed only once. The ten largest make up around 2.8% of the sample. Sequences were obtained from CD4+ T cells from blood. All receptors derive from a human donor with juvenile idiopathic arthritis.

This chain joins TRBV5-1 and TRBJ2-5; TRBD2 is a possible D gene (5 bases). V dropped 5 bases and J dropped 5 bases, with 16 bases sitting between them. The CDR3 length is 14 residues. Germline V gene lookup returns CDR1 SGHRS and CDR2 YFSETQ. Here the CDR3 DNA reads TGCGCCAGCAGTCAAACGGCGGGCTCGGAGACCCAGTACTTC. Its translation: CASSQTAGSETQYF.

This clone appeared a few times. This sequence joins TRBV19 and TRBJ1-5; 7 bases match TRBD1. Germline V gene sequence: CDR1 LNHDA, CDR2 SQIVND (reference sequence). The CDR3 is made up of 13 amino acids. With 10 bases clipped from V and 6 bases from J, the junction kept 9 bases outside the gene matches. CDR3 sequence (DNA): TGTGCCACCACACTAAGGACAGGTCAGCCCCAGCATTTT. Its translation is CATTLRTGQPQHF.

This clone was observed a single time. The chain joins TRBV10-3 to TRBJ2-7, with D perhaps matching TRBD2 (5 bases). The CDR3 totals 13 residues. Germline CDR1 is ENHRY and CDR2 is SYGVKD. V was shortened by 8 bases and J by 6 bases, with 17 bases between the two germline ends. CDR3 DNA: TGTGCCATCGCCGGGGAACACGAGAGCGAGCAGTACTTC. Its translation: CAIAGEHESEQYF.

The chain is built from TRBV5-6 and TRBJ1-1; D is undetermined. The CDR3 runs to 14 residues. Looked up from germline, CDR1 is SGHDT and CDR2 is YYEEEE. With 4 bases removed from V and 4 bases from J, the gap between germline ends came to 14 bases. The CDR3 region has the DNA TGTGCCAGCAGCCGGCCGGAGGGAGGCACTGAAGCTTTCTTT. It yields the protein CASSRPEGGTEAFF.

This chain connects TRBV9 to TRBJ2-1; 8 bases map to TRBD2. Germline V lookup: CDR1 SGDLS, CDR2 YYNGEE. The V gene end was trimmed by 2 bases and the J gene end by 4 bases; junction bases not matched to a gene: 14. The CDR3 is made up of 18 amino acids. CDR3 coding DNA: TGTGCCAGCAGCGTTAGGGGCAGGAGCCTAGCGGGTTACAATGAGCAGTTCTTC. As protein: CASSVRGRSLAGYNEQFF.

The chain has TRBV5-8 and TRBJ1-4; D gene uncertain. CDR1 and CDR2 (germline): SGHTS, YDEGEE. This CDR3 has 12 residues. V was clipped by 5 bases and J by 2 bases, with 4 bases between them. The DNA for the CDR3 is TGTGCCAGCAGTCCTACTAATGAAAAACTGTTTTTT. Its protein product is CASSPTNEKLFF.

This rearrangement joins TRBV7-3 to TRBJ1-1; D might be TRBD1 (5 bases). Germline CDR1 is SGHTA and CDR2 is FQGTGA. V was cut by 0 bases and J by 6 bases, with 14 bases left in between. The CDR3 runs 15 residues. This CDR3 reads CASSLTTGLIAEAFF. DNA for the CDR3: TGTGCCAGCAGCTTAACCACAGGCTTGATCGCTGAAGCTTTCTTT.

V usage is TRBV19 and J usage is TRBJ1-2, with no clear D. This CDR3 region has 14 residues. Per the germline V gene, CDR1 is LNHDA and CDR2 is SQIVND (reference sequence). Trimming removed 2 bases from V and 2 bases from J, with 9 bases in between. The CDR3 loop reads CASSITEINYGYTF. The CDR3 DNA sequence: TGTGCCAGTAGTATAACAGAAATAAACTATGGCTACACCTTC.

The rearrangement links TRBV25-1 to TRBJ2-1, with a weak D call TRBD2 (6 bases). The CDR3 is made up of 15 amino acids. Germline loops: CDR1 MGHDK, CDR2 SYGVNS. The V and J ends lost 11 bases and 2 bases respectively, with 19 bases between them. This CDR3 is CAQSLLARTYNEQFF. The CDR3 nucleotides are TGTGCCCAGTCCTTGCTAGCGAGGACCTACAATGAGCAGTTCTTC.

This CDR3 reads CASSIFAGRATGELFF. The CDR3 nucleotides are TGTGCCAGTAGTATTTTTGCCGGGAGGGCCACCGGGGAGCTGTTTTTT. The genes are TRBV19 and TRBJ2-2, with 8 positions matching TRBD2. The CDR3 runs to 16 residues. The J segment lost 4 bases and the V segment lost 3 bases, leaving 7 bases of the junction unmatched. Germline V gives CDR1 LNHDA, CDR2 SQIVND (reference sequence).

V usage is TRBV19 and J usage is TRBJ2-4, with TRBD1 matching 7 bases. Germline trimming cut 5 bases from V and 4 bases from J; bases unmatched to any gene: 8. The CDR3 sequence is 15 residues long. The germline gives CDR1 LNHDA, CDR2 SQIVND (reference sequence). CDR3 DNA: TGTGCCAGTAGTCAACAGGACAGGTTGAAAAACATTCAGTACTTC. Protein: CASSQQDRLKNIQYF.

For the CDR3, the DNA is TGTGCCAGTAGTATAGCCCAATACAATGAGCAGTTCTTC. Translated, it gives CASSIAQYNEQFF. The chain combines TRBV19 with TRBJ2-1; D unresolved. This CDR3 has 13 residues. Deletions cut 1 base from V and 4 bases from J, with 5 bases between. The germline gives CDR1 LNHDA, CDR2 SQIVND (reference sequence).